This TCR beta chain is from a study of CD8+ T cells in alopecia areata. The germline gives CDR1 KGHSH, CDR2 LQKENI. V shed 2 bases and J shed 8 bases, with 10 bases lying between them. The CDR3 length is 14 residues. RNA extraction was followed by reverse transcription into cDNA, which acted as the sequencing template. The repertoire was sequenced with immunoSEQ multiplex PCR; TCRdb's copy has only in-frame clones and lacks some. Of more than 200,000 clones listed, roughly two thirds are singletons. The chain is built from TRBV18 and TRBJ1-6; D perhaps matches TRBD1 (5 bases). The TCR comes from a human donor with alopecia areata. Here the sequenced sample was CD4+ T cells sorted from blood, taken at week 0. The CDR3 DNA reads as TGTGCCAGCTCACCAACGGGGGAGGATTCACCCCTCCACTTT. Translating gives CASSPTGEDSPLHF.